A selection of T cell receptor beta chains follows, all from one sample in a study of monozygotic twins with inflammatory bowel disease. TCRdb processed the 5' RACE reads again and assigns one entry to each CDR3 protein, with no DNA. The sample totals about 160,000 distinct CDR3 sequences. What was sequenced was blood. The source is a human donor with ulcerative colitis or Crohn's disease, or a healthy co-twin of an affected twin (not recorded which). CDR3s include the opening cysteine and the closing phenylalanine or tryptophan.

J gene | V gene | CDR3 protein
TRBJ1-1 | TRBV5-4 | CASSAPGGVGTEAFF
TRBJ2-7 | TRBV5-1 | CASSLDLRGYEQYF
TRBJ2-3 | TRBV28 | CASSTGTSGIPGDTQYF
TRBJ2-2 | TRBV7-3 | CASSKGTPTGELFF
TRBJ2-1 | TRBV20-1 | CSARDYVDRDEQFF
TRBJ1-1 | TRBV5-6 | CASSFGTENTEAFF
TRBJ2-1 | TRBV4-3 | CASSQRTSGRGNNEQFF
TRBJ2-1 | TRBV20-1 | CSARAGGGAYNEQFF
TRBJ2-3 | TRBV5-5 | CASSLVLYTDTQYF
TRBJ2-2 | TRBV5-4 | CASSLGTGDNTGELFF
TRBJ2-3 | TRBV19 | CASSPSGARWGDTQYF
TRBJ2-3 | TRBV20-1 | CSARTSGDTDTQYF
TRBJ2-5 | TRBV6-6 | CASRGTSEETQYF
TRBJ2-4 | TRBV12-3/TRBV12-4 | CASSRHAATQAKNIQYF
TRBJ2-5 | TRBV5-4 | CASSLGLAASYQETQYF
TRBJ2-6 | TRBV6-1 | CASSDPWGGTGANVLTF
TRBJ2-1 | TRBV7-9 | CASSFTSAAEQFF
TRBJ2-5 | TRBV7-7 | CASSPGSGEETQYF
TRBJ2-1 | TRBV7-3 | CASSPFEGNEQFF
TRBJ1-5 | TRBV19 | CASSIGLGTGNNQPQHF
TRBJ2-5 | TRBV5-6 | CASSITGAETQYF
TRBJ2-1 | TRBV20-1 | CSAKRWGGDKDNEQFF
TRBJ2-3 | TRBV20-1 | CSVLTTNFAADTQYF
TRBJ2-5 | TRBV5-1 | CASKSQGRYQETQYF
TRBJ2-3 | TRBV24-1 | CATSDWGTSGSTDTQYF
TRBJ2-5 | TRBV5-1 | CASSSLGETQYF
TRBJ2-7 | TRBV7-9 | CASSSGDRAYEQYF
TRBJ1-4 | TRBV7-2 | CASSLVFSTLGEKLFF
TRBJ2-5 | TRBV20-1 | CSARGAAGVGETQYF
TRBJ2-5 | TRBV4-1 | CASSVVRQGAGETQYF